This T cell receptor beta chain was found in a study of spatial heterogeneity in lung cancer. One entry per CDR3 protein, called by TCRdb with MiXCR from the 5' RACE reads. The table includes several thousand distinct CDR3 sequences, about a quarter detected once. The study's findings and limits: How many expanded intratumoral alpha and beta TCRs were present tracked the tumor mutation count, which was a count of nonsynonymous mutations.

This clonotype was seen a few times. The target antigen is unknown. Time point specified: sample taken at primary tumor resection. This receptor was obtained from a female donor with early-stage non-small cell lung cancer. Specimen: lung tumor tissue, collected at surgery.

The CDR3 DNA is TGTGCCAGCAGCCCTTCCCAGGGGCGCCCCGCTTTCTATGGCTACACCTTC. It is translated as CASSPSQGRPAFYGYTF. The chain carries TRBV5-8 and TRBJ1-2, with D tentatively TRBD1 (6 bases). CDR3 size: 17 residues. Trimming took off 4 bases at V and 4 bases at J, with 23 bases between the two ends. Germline assignment: CDR1 SGHTS and CDR2 YDEGEE.